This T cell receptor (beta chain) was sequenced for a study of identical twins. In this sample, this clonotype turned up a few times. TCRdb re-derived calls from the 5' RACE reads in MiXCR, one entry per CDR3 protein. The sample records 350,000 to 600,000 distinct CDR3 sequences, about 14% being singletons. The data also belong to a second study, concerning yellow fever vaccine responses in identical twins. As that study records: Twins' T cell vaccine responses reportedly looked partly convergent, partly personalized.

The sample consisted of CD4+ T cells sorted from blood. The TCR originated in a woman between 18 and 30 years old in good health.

This CDR3 is CATSDAGTSNIQYF. CDR3 nucleotide sequence: TGTGCCACCAGTGACGCCGGGACATCCAACATTCAGTACTTC. The J gene is TRBJ2-4, the V gene TRBV24-1; the D gene is possibly TRBD1 (6 bases). From germline, CDR1 is KGHDR and CDR2 SFDVKD. Deletions cut 4 bases from V and 7 bases from J, with 13 bases between. The CDR3 consists of 14 residues.